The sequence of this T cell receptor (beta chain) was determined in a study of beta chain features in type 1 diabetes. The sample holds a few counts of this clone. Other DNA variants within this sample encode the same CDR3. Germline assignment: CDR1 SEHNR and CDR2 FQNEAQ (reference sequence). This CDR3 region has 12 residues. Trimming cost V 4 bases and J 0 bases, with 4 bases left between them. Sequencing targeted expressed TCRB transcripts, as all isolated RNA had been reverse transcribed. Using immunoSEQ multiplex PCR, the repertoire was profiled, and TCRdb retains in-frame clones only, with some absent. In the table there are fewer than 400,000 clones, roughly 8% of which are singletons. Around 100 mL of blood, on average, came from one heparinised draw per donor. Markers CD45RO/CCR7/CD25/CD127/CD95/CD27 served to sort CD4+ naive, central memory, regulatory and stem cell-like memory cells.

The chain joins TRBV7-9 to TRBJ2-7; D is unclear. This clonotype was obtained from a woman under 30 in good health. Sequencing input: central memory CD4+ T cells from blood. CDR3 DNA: TGTGCCAGCAGCTCAAGCTCCTACGAGCAGTACTTC. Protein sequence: CASSSSSYEQYF.